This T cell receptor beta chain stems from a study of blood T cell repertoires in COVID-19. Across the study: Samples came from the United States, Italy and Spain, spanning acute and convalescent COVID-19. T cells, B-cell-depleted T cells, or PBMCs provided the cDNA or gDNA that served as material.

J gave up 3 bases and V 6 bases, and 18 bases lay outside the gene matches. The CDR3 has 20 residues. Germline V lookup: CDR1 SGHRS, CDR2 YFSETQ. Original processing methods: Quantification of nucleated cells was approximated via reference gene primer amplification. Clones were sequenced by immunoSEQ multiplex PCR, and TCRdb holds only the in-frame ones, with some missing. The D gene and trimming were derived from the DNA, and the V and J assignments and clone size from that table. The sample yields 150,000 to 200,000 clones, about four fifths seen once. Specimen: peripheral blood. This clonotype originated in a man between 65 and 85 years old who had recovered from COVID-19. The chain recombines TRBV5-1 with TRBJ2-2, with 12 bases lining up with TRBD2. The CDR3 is CASNPGGVTSGRLDTGELFF. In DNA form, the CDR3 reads TGCGCCAGCAACCCCGGGGGTGTTACTAGCGGGAGGCTGGACACCGGGGAGCTGTTTTTT.